This T cell receptor (beta chain) stems from a study of cytomegalovirus exposure and HLA in healthy donors. Study-wide findings and caveats: The authors excluded some V segments, including TRBV6-2 and TRBV6-3, as indistinguishable. Among CMV-associated TCR beta chains, most appeared HLA-restricted in a later analysis.

The PCR had 60 Vbeta and 13 Jbeta primers. The data were produced by immunoSEQ multiplex PCR, yet TCRdb's version contains in-frame clones alone and is incomplete. The sample table includes approximately 120,000 clones. Notes on this clone: Its antigen is still unknown.

CDR3 length: 14 residues. The V and J ends lost 5 bases and 4 bases respectively, with 14 bases between them. CDR1 and CDR2 (germline): MNHEY, SVGAGI. Though nominally healthy at sampling, donors likely had unrecorded immune exposures. Source material: PBMCs. The V call is TRBV6-5, the J call TRBJ1-1, with D tentatively TRBD1 (5 bases). This TCR came from a young man in good health and CMV-seronegative. The CDR3 spells CASSQTTGVTEAFF. CDR3 nucleotide sequence: TGTGCCAGCAGTCAAACAACAGGTGTCACTGAAGCTTTCTTT.